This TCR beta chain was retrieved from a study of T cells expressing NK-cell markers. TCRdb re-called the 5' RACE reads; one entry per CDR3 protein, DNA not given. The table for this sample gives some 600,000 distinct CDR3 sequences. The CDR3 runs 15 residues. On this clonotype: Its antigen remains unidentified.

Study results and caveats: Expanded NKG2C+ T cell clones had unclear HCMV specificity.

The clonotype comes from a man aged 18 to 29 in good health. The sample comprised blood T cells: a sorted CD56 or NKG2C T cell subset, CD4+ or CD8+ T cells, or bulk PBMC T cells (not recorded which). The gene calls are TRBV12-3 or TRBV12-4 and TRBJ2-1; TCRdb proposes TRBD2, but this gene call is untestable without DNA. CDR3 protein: CASSLRGTSGNEQFF.